This entry lists 31 T cell receptor beta chains sequenced from one sample in a study of blood T cell repertoires in COVID-19. Assay used: immunoSEQ multiplex PCR; TCRdb lists only in-frame clones, some missing. The profile shows about 190,000 clones, around 90% of them singletons. Sequenced material: peripheral blood. These receptors came from a man aged 45-60 years with acute or convalescent COVID-19.

The V and J genes are TRBV19 and TRBJ2-7; possible D gene TRBD2, 5 bases. Looked up from germline, CDR1 is LNHDA and CDR2 is SQIVND (reference sequence). Trimming removed 3 bases at V and 4 bases at J, with 16 bases between. CDR3 length equals 15 residues. Written as DNA, the CDR3 is TGTGCCAGTAGTATCAGTGGACTCCGCCGATACGAGCAGTACTTC. Translating it yields CASSISGLRRYEQYF.

The chain recombines TRBV28 with TRBJ2-5; 8 bases align to TRBD1. CDR1 MDHEN and CDR2 SYDVKM come from the germline V gene. J was trimmed by 7 bases and V by 5 bases; bases with no gene match: 6. This CDR3 region has 13 residues. The CDR3 sequence: CASSTGGRGTQYF. CDR3 sequence (DNA): TGTGCCAGCAGTACAGGGGGAAGGGGGACCCAGTACTTC.

This chain joins TRBV28 and TRBJ1-1; D unclear. In germline, CDR1 is MDHEN, CDR2 SYDVKM. The CDR3 spans 13 residues. Trimming removed 3 bases at V and 4 bases at J, with 9 bases between. CDR3 loop: CASSFGGSTEAFF. For the CDR3, the DNA is TGTGCCAGCAGTTTTGGCGGGAGCACTGAAGCTTTCTTT.

This clone is a singleton in its sample. This sequence joins TRBV6-6 and TRBJ1-2, with a weak D call TRBD1 (5 bases). Trimming took off 5 bases at V and 0 bases at J, with 16 bases between the two ends. CDR3 size: 16 residues. Germline V gives CDR1 MNHNY, CDR2 SVGAGI (reference sequence). The CDR3 is CASSPGFRVPNYGYTF. The DNA for the CDR3 is TGTGCCAGCAGTCCCGGGTTCAGGGTCCCTAACTATGGCTACACCTTC.

The V call is TRBV29-1, the J call TRBJ2-5; D is possibly TRBD1 (6 bases). The germline CDR1 and CDR2 sequences are SQVTM and ANQGSEA. V was clipped by 2 bases and J by 5 bases, with 12 bases between them. This CDR3 is built from 13 residues. CDR3 region: CSVEQGFRETQYF. The CDR3 bases are TGCAGCGTTGAACAGGGGTTCCGCGAGACCCAGTACTTC.

This chain connects TRBV7-3 to TRBJ1-6; D ambiguous. This CDR3 is 15 amino acids long. Trimming removed 1 base at V and 6 bases at J, with 10 bases between. Germline V lookup: CDR1 SGHTA, CDR2 FQGTGA. The CDR3 DNA reads as TGTGCCAGCAGCTTAAATATGGCTCCTAATTCACCCCTCCACTTT. This translates into CASSLNMAPNSPLHF.

The rearrangement joins TRBV28 to TRBJ1-1, with TRBD1 as a possible D gene (6 bases). This CDR3 has 11 amino acids. Germline V gives CDR1 MDHEN, CDR2 SYDVKM. Trimming took 6 bases from V and 10 from J, leaving 12 bases between them. The CDR3 DNA reads TGTGCCAGCAGCAACAGGGTTGGAGCTTTCTTT. Translating it yields CASSNRVGAFF.

The chain is built from TRBV6-5 and TRBJ1-2; possibly TRBD1 for D (6 bases). The germline V and J ends were trimmed by 7 bases and 5 bases, with 17 bases remaining between them. There are 14 residues in the CDR3. Germline V gene lookup returns CDR1 MNHEY and CDR2 SVGAGI. The CDR3 DNA follows: TGTGCCAGCAAGGAACAGGGCCTAACTTATGGCTACACCTTC. It translates to CASKEQGLTYGYTF.

The chain carries TRBV24-1 and TRBJ2-2; 8 bases are a match to TRBD2. V lost 5 bases, J lost 4 bases, and 11 bases stayed unmatched. Germline V gene sequence: CDR1 KGHDR, CDR2 SFDVKD. The CDR3 runs to 17 residues. CDR3 amino acids: CATSAFSGTRSTGELFF. The DNA of the CDR3 is TGTGCCACCAGTGCTTTTTCCGGGACTAGGTCCACCGGGGAGCTGTTTTTT.

The chain's CDR3 is CASSDYGTGDRNQPQHF. The CDR3 DNA is TGTGCCAGCAGCGACTACGGGACAGGAGATCGCAATCAGCCCCAGCATTTT. This chain joins TRBV11-2 and TRBJ1-5; 8 nucleotides align to TRBD1. The CDR3 has 17 amino acids. CDR1 is SGHAT, CDR2 FQNNGV, per germline. The trim removed 5 bases at V and 2 bases at J, leaving 11 bases unmatched.

The chain uses TRBV29-1 and TRBJ1-2; D call uncertain. This CDR3 region has 11 residues. Germline V lookup: CDR1 SQVTM, CDR2 ANQGSEA. Trimming removed 5 bases from V and 0 bases from J, with 4 bases in between. The DNA of the CDR3 is TGCAGCGTTCAGTCTAACTATGGCTACACCTTC. This gives the protein CSVQSNYGYTF. Full variable domain (missing parts from reference TRBV29-1 and TRBJ1-2): SAVISQKPSRDICQRGTSLTIQCQVDSQVTMMFWYRQQPGQSLTLIATANQGSEATYESGFVIDKFPISRPNLTFSTLTVSNMSPEDSSIYLCSVQSNYGYTFGSGTRLTVV.

The rearrangement joins TRBV6-2 or TRBV6-3 to TRBJ1-1, with a tentative D call TRBD1 (6 bases). Germline V CDR1 and CDR2: MNHEY, SVGEGT. Trimming pared 6 bases from V and 4 bases from J, leaving 12 bases between. This CDR3 spans 13 amino acids. Written as DNA, the CDR3 is TGTGCCAGCAGCCTACCGGACAGCACTGAAGCTTTCTTT. Residues: CASSLPDSTEAFF.

This clone was counted once. The chain carries TRBV6-5 and TRBJ2-1; 7 nucleotides align to TRBD1. The CDR3 spans 16 residues. The V gene's germline CDR1 is MNHEY and CDR2 SVGAGI. Losses at the gene ends were 2 bases for V and 2 bases for J; bases not matched to a gene: 6. The CDR3 DNA reads TGTGCCAGCAGTTACCGTACGAGGGGGCCCTACAATGAGCAGTTCTTC. Its protein is CASSYRTRGPYNEQFF.

The chain joins TRBV29-1 to TRBJ2-1; 7 bases are shared with TRBD2. Germline CDR1 reads SQVTM; CDR2 reads ANQGSEA. CDR3 length: 13 residues. The trim removed 4 bases at V and 4 bases at J, leaving 4 bases unmatched. CDR3 bases: TGCAGCGTTGGCCTAGCGGATTACAATGAGCAGTTCTTC. It codes for CSVGLADYNEQFF.

The chain links TRBV6-6 to TRBJ1-5; no firm D call. The V end was cut by 5 bases, the J end by 1 base, with 6 bases between. The CDR3 is 13 residues long. Germline loops: CDR1 MNHNY, CDR2 SVGAGI (reference sequence). The DNA of the CDR3 is TGTGCCAGCAGTCGTCAGAGCAATCAGCCCCAGCATTTT. This sequence encodes CASSRQSNQPQHF.

V is TRBV28 and J is TRBJ2-1; 7 bases are a match to TRBD2. The CDR3 contains 16 residues. J was trimmed by 0 bases and V by 5 bases; bases with no gene match: 7. The germline gives CDR1 MDHEN, CDR2 SYDVKM. This chain's CDR3 is CASSTGGQSSYNEQFF. The CDR3 region has the DNA TGTGCCAGCAGTACGGGAGGTCAGAGCTCCTACAATGAGCAGTTCTTC.

The gene calls are TRBV21-1 and TRBJ2-7; TRBD1, the D gene given by the table, was not confirmed from the DNA. TRBV21-1 is annotated as a pseudogene. This CDR3 comprises 21 residues. In DNA, the CDR3 is TGTGCCAGCAGCAACCCTGGGACAGGGGGTCCGGTGGAGTGGGACTCCTACGAGCAGTACGTC. As protein: CASSNPGTGGPVEWDSYEQYV.

The rearrangement joins TRBV5-6 to TRBJ1-3; tentatively, D is TRBD1 (5 bases). The ends were cut back, 3 bases at V and 7 bases at J, with 20 bases in the middle. This CDR3 has 16 residues. The germline CDR1 and CDR2 sequences are SGHDT and YYEEEE. The CDR3: CASSSGGWGYGNTIYF. CDR3 DNA: TGTGCCAGCAGCTCCGGGGGTTGGGGCTACGGCAACACCATATATTTT.

This chain uses TRBV6-5 with TRBJ2-7; a possible D gene is TRBD1 (6 bases). CDR1 MNHEY and CDR2 SVGAGI come from the germline V gene. This CDR3 spans 14 amino acids. The V gene lost 6 bases and the J gene lost 2 bases, with 14 bases spanning the gap. CDR3 residues: CASRDTGSTYEQYF. CDR3 nucleotide sequence: TGTGCCAGCAGAGATACAGGGTCCACCTACGAGCAGTACTTC.

The chain links TRBV5-1 to TRBJ2-1; perhaps TRBD1 as D (8 bases). CDR1 and CDR2 from the germline V gene are SGHRS and YFSETQ. V was clipped by 2 bases and J by 7 bases, with 10 bases between them. The CDR3 is 13 residues long. CDR3: CASSLQGGNEQFF. The CDR3 region has the DNA TGCGCCAGCAGCTTACAGGGGGGGAATGAGCAGTTCTTC.

The V call is TRBV2, the J call TRBJ2-7, with a weak D call TRBD1 (6 bases). The V gene lost 4 bases and the J gene lost 2 bases, with 15 bases spanning the gap. This CDR3 is built from 15 residues. In germline, CDR1 is SNHLY, CDR2 FYNNEI. Here the CDR3 DNA reads TGTGCCAGCAGTGTGGGAAAGACAGGTCCCTACGAGCAGTACTTC. Amino acids: CASSVGKTGPYEQYF.

The genes are TRBV5-6 and TRBJ2-1; a possible D gene is TRBD1 (5 bases). The CDR3 spans 18 residues. The ends were cut back, 0 bases at V and 13 bases at J, with 29 bases in the middle. The germline gives CDR1 SGHDT, CDR2 YYEEEE. Written as DNA, the CDR3 is TGTGCCAGCAGCTTGGGGGGCCGAGCCCTGCTGGCTATGAAAACACAGTTCTTC. Translation gives CASSLGGRALLAMKTQFF.

The chain recombines TRBV3-1 (or the pseudogene TRBV3-2) with TRBJ1-5; no clear D gene. The CDR3 loop spans 13 amino acids. Germline V gives CDR1 LGHDT, CDR2 YNNKEL (reference sequence). V was clipped by 4 bases and J by 5 bases, with 9 bases between them. CDR3 sequence reads: CASSRFGDQPQHF. CDR3 coding DNA: TGTGCCAGCAGCCGCTTCGGGGATCAGCCCCAGCATTTT.

This rearrangement joins TRBV7-2 to TRBJ2-3, with D possibly matching TRBD1 (5 bases). V was trimmed by 4 bases and J by 2 bases, leaving 13 bases between them. The CDR3 is made up of 15 amino acids. CDR1 SGHTA and CDR2 FQGNSA come from the germline V gene. DNA of the CDR3: TGTGCCAGCAGCTGGGGCATGGGGTACACAGATACGCAGTATTTT. It codes for CASSWGMGYTDTQYF.

The rearrangement links TRBV7-9 to TRBJ2-5; D is perhaps TRBD2 (5 bases). The germline V and J ends were trimmed by 5 bases and 0 bases, with 13 bases remaining between them. Germline assignment: CDR1 SEHNR and CDR2 FQNEAQ (reference sequence). This CDR3 has 15 residues. CDR3: CASSHEVAYQETQYF. The CDR3, as DNA: TGTGCCAGCAGCCATGAGGTAGCGTACCAAGAGACCCAGTACTTC. The full variable domain, rest sourced from reference TRBV7-9 and TRBJ2-5, is DTGVSQNPRHKITKRGQNVTFRCDPISEHNRLYWYRQTLGQGPEFLTYFQNEAQLEKSRLLSDRFSAERPKGSFSTLEIQRTEQGDSAMYLCASSHEVAYQETQYFGPGTRLLVL.

A few counts support this clone. The gene calls are TRBV3-1 (or the pseudogene TRBV3-2) and TRBJ2-2; 9 nucleotides agree with TRBD2. CDR1 and CDR2 from the germline V gene are LGHDT and YNNKEL (reference sequence). With V trimmed by 4 bases and J by 1 base, 10 bases remained unmatched. This CDR3 is 18 amino acids long. The CDR3: CASSPVASGAVNTGELFF. DNA for the CDR3: TGTGCCAGCAGCCCGGTGGCTAGCGGGGCCGTGAACACCGGGGAGCTGTTTTTT.

The chain uses TRBV10-3 and TRBJ2-3; 8 bases map to TRBD2. The CDR3 is 16 amino acids. Germline trimming cut 6 bases from V and 4 bases from J; bases unmatched to any gene: 12. The germline gives CDR1 ENHRY, CDR2 SYGVKD. CDR3 DNA: TGTGCCATCAGCCAGCGGGGGCAGGGATCCGCAGATACGCAGTATTTT. Its protein is CAISQRGQGSADTQYF.

The chain combines TRBV10-3 with TRBJ2-2, with 7 positions matching TRBD2. This CDR3 comprises 14 residues. Per the germline V gene, CDR1 is ENHRY and CDR2 is SYGVKD. V was clipped by 8 bases and J by 5 bases; unmatched bases: 8. The CDR3 sequence: CAIWAGVRTGELFF. In nucleotides, the CDR3 is TGTGCCATCTGGGCGGGAGTTCGGACCGGGGAGCTGTTTTTT.

The chain carries TRBV11-2 and TRBJ2-1; D gene ambiguous. The germline CDR1 and CDR2 sequences are SGHAT and FQNNGV. The CDR3 has 13 amino acids. Trimming removed 2 bases from V and 8 bases from J, with 10 bases in between. In DNA form, the CDR3 reads TGTGCCAGCAGCTTAACACGGGTTCATGAGCAGTTCTTC. It codes for CASSLTRVHEQFF.

V usage is TRBV5-5 and J usage is TRBJ2-7, with TRBD2 as a possible D gene (6 bases). The CDR3 has 13 amino acids. Germline CDR1 reads SGHKS; CDR2 reads YYEKEE (reference sequence). The V end was cut by 0 bases, the J end by 5 bases, with 9 bases between. The CDR3 DNA sequence: TGTGCCAGCAGCTTGGGCCGCGGGAACGAGCAGTACTTC. Protein: CASSLGRGNEQYF.

The CDR3 loop is CASSLGQGVGGYTF. CDR3 sequence (DNA): TGCGCCAGCAGCTTGGGACAGGGCGTTGGAGGCTACACCTTC. The J gene is TRBJ1-2, the V gene TRBV5-1; 7 bases fit TRBD1. Germline values: CDR1 SGHRS, CDR2 YFSETQ. The CDR3 is 14 residues long. V dropped 0 bases and J dropped 8; count of bases not matched to a gene: 7.